This T cell receptor beta chain was recovered during a study of cytomegalovirus exposure and HLA in healthy donors. Study context: Within the Caucasian-associated ancestry cluster were roughly 81% of the 300 to 450 genotyped donors. Findings and caveats of the study: Association of a missense DCLRE1C variant with TCR beta V- and J-gene trimming was reported in a later analysis. DRB1 had the most TCR associations and HLA-C the fewest, a later analysis found, with rates varying by HLA locus.

V lost 0 bases and J lost 0; bases outside the gene matches: 0. CDR1 is SGHNT, CDR2 YYREEE, per germline (reference sequence). This CDR3 has 16 residues. Regarding this clone: As yet, its antigen is unknown. This specimen includes other DNA sequences encoding the same CDR3.

With 60 Vbeta and 13 Jbeta primers, the PCR was carried out. TCRdb keeps only in-frame clones here, not all; method: immunoSEQ multiplex PCR. The data contain some 120,000 clones, around three quarters of them singletons. Healthy individuals who donated bone marrow served as the donors. The chain carries TRBV5-4 and TRBJ2-1; 10 bases are shared with TRBD2. Sequenced material: PBMCs. The clonotype was recovered from a young man in good health and CMV-seronegative. The CDR3 region is CASSLASGSSYNEQFF. CDR3 DNA sequence: TGTGCCAGCAGCTTGGCTAGCGGGAGCTCCTACAATGAGCAGTTCTTC.